Sequencing of this T cell receptor beta chain was carried out in a study of blood T cell repertoires in COVID-19. This clone occurred once. Assay used: immunoSEQ multiplex PCR; TCRdb lists only in-frame clones, some missing. The sample holds some 490,000 clones; 80% to 90% are singletons and the top ten take 3% to 3.5%. The CDR3 is made up of 17 amino acids. CDR1 is MGHRA, CDR2 YSYEKL, per germline. Trimming took 3 bases from V and 9 from J; bases not matched to a gene: 12. The sequenced material came from peripheral blood. The clonotype comes from a human donor in a cohort sampled during active COVID-19. The chain joins TRBV4-1 to TRBJ1-6, with 9 bases that match TRBD1. CDR3 loop: CASSQLVRGQGISPLHF. In DNA form, the CDR3 reads TGCGCCAGCAGCCAGCTCGTGCGGGGACAGGGAATTTCACCCCTCCACTTT.